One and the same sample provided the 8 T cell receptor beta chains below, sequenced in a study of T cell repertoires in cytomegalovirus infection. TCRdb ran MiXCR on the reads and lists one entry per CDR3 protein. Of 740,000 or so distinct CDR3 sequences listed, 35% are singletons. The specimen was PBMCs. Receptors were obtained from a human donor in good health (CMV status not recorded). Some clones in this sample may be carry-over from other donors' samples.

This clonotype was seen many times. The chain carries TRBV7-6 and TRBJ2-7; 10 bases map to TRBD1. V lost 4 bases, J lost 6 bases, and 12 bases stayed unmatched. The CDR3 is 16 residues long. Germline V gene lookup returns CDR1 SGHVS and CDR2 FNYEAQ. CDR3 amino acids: CASSSNRDRGSFEQYF. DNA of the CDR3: TGTGCCAGCAGCTCCAACCGGGACAGGGGATCGTTCGAGCAGTACTTC.

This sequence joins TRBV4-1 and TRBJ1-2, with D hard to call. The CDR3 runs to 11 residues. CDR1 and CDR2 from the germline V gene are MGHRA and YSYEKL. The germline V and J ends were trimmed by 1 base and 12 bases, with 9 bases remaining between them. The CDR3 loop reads CASSQGDKNTF. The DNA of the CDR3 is TGCGCCAGCAGCCAAGGCGACAAGAACACCTTC.

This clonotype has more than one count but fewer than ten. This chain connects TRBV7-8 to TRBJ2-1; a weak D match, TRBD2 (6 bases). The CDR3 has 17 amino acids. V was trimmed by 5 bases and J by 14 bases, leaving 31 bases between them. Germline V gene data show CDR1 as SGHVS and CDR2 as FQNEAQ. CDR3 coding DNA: TGTGCCAGCAGCCTAACTGACTCTAGCGCCCAAGCTCCGAGGAAGTTCTTC. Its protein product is CASSLTDSSAQAPRKFF.

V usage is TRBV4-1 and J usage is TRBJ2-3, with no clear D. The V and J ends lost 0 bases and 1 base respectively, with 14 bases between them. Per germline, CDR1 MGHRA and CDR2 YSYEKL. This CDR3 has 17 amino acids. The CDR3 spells CASSQERNGWGTDTQYF. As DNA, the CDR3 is TGCGCCAGCAGCCAAGAAAGGAACGGTTGGGGCACAGATACGCAGTATTTT.

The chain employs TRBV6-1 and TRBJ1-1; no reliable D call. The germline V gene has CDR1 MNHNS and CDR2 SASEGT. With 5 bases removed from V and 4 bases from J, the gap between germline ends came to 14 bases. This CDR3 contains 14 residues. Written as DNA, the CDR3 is TGTGCCAGCAGTTACGCGGATCCTAGCACTGAAGCTTTCTTT. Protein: CASSYADPSTEAFF.

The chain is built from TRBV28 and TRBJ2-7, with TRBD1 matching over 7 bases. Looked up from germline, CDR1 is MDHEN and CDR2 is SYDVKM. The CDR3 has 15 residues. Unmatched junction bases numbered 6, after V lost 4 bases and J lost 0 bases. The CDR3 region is CASSSGTESSYEQYF. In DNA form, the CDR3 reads TGTGCCAGCAGTTCGGGGACAGAGAGCTCCTACGAGCAGTACTTC. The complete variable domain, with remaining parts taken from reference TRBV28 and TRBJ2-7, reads DVKVTQSSRYLVKRTGEKVFLECVQDMDHENMFWYRQDPGLGLRLIYFSYDVKMKEKGDIPEGYSVSREKKERFSLILESASTNQTSMYLCASSSGTESSYEQYFGPGTRLTVT.

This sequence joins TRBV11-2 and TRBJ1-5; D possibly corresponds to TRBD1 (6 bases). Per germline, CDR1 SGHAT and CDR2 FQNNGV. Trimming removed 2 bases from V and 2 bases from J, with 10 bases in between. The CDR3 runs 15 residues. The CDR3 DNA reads TGTGCCAGCAGCTTAATATCAGGGGGCAATCAGCCCCAGCATTTT. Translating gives CASSLISGGNQPQHF.

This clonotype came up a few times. The CDR3 coding sequence is TGTGCCAGTAGGTCGGACATGTCCTACGAGCAGTACTTC. It encodes CASRSDMSYEQYF. The chain has TRBV19 and TRBJ2-7, with D maybe TRBD1 (5 bases). This CDR3 region has 13 residues. The germline V and J ends were trimmed by 6 bases and 1 base, with 10 bases remaining between them. CDR1 is LNHDA, CDR2 SQIVND, per germline (reference sequence).